This T cell receptor beta chain comes out of a study of shared clonotypes between healthy human individuals. Assay: immunoSEQ multiplex PCR; the TCRdb copy retains only in-frame clones and omits some. The table has about a million clones, around 74% seen once; the top ten hold approximately 1.5%. This TCR derives from a man in his late teens or twenties in good health. Sequenced: memory CD4+ T cells sorted from blood. Subset of the sample: CD45RA-negative fraction.

The CDR3 here is CASSTWGGRYEQYF. The DNA of the CDR3 is TGTGCCAGCAGCACCTGGGGGGGCCGTTACGAGCAGTACTTC. The V gene is TRBV11-2, the J gene TRBJ2-7; possible D gene TRBD2, 7 bases. Germline CDR1 and CDR2: SGHAT and FQNNGV. The CDR3 contains 14 residues. V was cut by 5 bases and J by 4 bases, with 15 bases left in between.